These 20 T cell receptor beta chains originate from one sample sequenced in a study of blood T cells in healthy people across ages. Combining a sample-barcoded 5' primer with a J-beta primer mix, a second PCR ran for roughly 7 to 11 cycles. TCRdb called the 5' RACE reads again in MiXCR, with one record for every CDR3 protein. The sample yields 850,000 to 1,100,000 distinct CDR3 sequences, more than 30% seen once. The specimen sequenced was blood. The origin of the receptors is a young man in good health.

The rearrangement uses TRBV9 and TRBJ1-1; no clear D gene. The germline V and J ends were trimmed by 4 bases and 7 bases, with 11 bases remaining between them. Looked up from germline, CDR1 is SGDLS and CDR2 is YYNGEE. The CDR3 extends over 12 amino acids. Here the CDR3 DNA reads TGTGCCAGCAGCTTAAGGCCCGATGAAGCTTTCTTT. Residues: CASSLRPDEAFF.

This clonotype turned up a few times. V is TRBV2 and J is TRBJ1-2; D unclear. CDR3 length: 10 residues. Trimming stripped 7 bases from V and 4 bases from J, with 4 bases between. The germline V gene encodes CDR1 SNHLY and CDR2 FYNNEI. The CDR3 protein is CASKSYGYTF. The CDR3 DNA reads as TGTGCCAGCAAGAGCTATGGCTACACCTTC. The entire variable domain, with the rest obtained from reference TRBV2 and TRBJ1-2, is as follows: EPEVTQTPSHQVTQMGQEVILRCVPISNHLYFYWYRQILGQKVEFLVSFYNNEISEKSEIFDDQFSVERPDGSNFTLKIRSTKLEDSAMYFCASKSYGYTFGSGTRLTVV.

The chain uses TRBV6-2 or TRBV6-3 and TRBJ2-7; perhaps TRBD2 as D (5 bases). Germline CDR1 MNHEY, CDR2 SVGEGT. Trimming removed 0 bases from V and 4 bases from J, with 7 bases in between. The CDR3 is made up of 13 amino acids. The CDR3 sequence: CASSYSRVYEQYF. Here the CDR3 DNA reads TGTGCCAGCAGTTACTCGAGGGTTTACGAGCAGTACTTC.

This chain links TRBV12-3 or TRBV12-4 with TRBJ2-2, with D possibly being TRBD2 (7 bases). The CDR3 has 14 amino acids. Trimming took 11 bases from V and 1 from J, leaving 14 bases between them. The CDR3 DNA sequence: TGTGCCCAGCGGGGCAGGGGGAACACCGGGGAGCTGTTTTTT. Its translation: CAQRGRGNTGELFF.

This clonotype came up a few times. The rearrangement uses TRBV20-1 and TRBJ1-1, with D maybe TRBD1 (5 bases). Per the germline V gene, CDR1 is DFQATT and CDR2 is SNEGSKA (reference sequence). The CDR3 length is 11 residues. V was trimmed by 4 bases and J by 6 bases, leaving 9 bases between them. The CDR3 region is CSAKPQAEAFF. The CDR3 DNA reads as TGCAGTGCTAAACCACAGGCTGAAGCTTTCTTT.

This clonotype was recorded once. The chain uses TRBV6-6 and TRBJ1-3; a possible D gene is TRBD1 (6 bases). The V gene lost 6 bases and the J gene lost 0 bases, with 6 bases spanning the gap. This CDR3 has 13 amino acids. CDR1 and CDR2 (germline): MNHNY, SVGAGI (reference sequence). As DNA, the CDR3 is TGTGCCAGCAGACAGGGCTCTGGAAACACCATATATTTT. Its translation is CASRQGSGNTIYF.

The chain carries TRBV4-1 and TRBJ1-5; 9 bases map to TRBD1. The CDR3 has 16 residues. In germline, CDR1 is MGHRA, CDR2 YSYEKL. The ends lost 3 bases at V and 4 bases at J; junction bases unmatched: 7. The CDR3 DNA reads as TGCGCCAGCAGCCAGGATTCGACAGGGGGAAATCAGCCCCAGCATTTT. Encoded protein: CASSQDSTGGNQPQHF.

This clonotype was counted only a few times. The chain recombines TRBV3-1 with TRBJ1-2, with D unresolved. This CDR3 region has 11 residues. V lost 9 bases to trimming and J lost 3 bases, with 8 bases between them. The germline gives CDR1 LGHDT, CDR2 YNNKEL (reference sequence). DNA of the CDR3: TGTGCCAGTCAGGCGGACTATGGCTACACCTTC. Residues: CASQADYGYTF.

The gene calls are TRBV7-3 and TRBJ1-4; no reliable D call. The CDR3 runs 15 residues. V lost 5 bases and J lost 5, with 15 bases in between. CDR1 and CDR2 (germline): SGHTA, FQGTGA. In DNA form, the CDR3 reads TGTGCCAGCAGCCCCGACGGAACTCCCAATGAAAAACTGTTTTTT. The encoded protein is CASSPDGTPNEKLFF. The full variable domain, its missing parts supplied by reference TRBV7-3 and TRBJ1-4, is GAGVSQTPSNKVTEKGKYVELRCDPISGHTALYWYRQSLGQGPEFLIYFQGTGAADDSGLPNDRFFAVRPEGSVSTLKIQRTERGDSAVYLCASSPDGTPNEKLFFGSGTQLSVL.

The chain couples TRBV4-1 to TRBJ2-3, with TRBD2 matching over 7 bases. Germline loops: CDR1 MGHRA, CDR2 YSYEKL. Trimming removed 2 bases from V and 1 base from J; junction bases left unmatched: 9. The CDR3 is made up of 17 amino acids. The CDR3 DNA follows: TGCGCCAGCAGCCAACCCTTCGCGGGGGAGCGCACAGATACGCAGTATTTT. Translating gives CASSQPFAGERTDTQYF.

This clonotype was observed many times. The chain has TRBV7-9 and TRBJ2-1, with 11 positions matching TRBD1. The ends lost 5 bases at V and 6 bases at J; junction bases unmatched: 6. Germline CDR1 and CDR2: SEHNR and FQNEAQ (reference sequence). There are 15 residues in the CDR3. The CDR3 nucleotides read TGTGCCAGCAGCCTAGGACAGGGGGCTTTCAATGAGCAGTTCTTC. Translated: CASSLGQGAFNEQFF.

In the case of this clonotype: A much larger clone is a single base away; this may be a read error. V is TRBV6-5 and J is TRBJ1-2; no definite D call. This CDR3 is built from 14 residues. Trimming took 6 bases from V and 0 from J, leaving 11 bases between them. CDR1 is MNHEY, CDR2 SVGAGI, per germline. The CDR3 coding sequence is TGTGCCAGCAGCCCAACAGAGACTAACTATGGCTACACCTTC. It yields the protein CASSPTETNYGYTF.

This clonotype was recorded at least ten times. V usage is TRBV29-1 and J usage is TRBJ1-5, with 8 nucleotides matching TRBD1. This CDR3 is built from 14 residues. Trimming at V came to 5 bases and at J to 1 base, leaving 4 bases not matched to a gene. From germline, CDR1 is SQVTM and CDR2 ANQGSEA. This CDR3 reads CSVSTGDSNQPQHF. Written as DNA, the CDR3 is TGCAGCGTTTCGACAGGGGACAGCAATCAGCCCCAGCATTTT.

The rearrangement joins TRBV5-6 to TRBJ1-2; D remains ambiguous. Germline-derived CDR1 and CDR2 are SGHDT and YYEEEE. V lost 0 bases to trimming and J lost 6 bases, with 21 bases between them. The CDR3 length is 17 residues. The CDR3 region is CASSLGRTALTSHGYTF. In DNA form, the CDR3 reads TGTGCCAGCAGCTTGGGCAGAACGGCTCTTACTAGCCATGGCTACACCTTC.

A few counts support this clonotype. CDR3 in DNA: TGCAGTGCTCCAAAAAATGGGGAGCCACTCGTCTATGGCTACACCTTC. This codes for CSAPKNGEPLVYGYTF. V usage is TRBV20-1 and J usage is TRBJ1-2; no clear D. Germline assignment: CDR1 DFQATT and CDR2 SNEGSKA (reference sequence). The CDR3 sequence is 16 residues long. The V and J ends lost 5 bases and 4 bases respectively, with 23 bases between them.

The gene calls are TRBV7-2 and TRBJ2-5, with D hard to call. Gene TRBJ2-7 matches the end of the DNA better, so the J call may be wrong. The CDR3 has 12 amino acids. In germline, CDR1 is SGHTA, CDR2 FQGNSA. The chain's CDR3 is CASSLSWGEQYF. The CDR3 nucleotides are TGTGCCAGCAGCCTGAGTTGGGGCGAGCAGTACTTC.

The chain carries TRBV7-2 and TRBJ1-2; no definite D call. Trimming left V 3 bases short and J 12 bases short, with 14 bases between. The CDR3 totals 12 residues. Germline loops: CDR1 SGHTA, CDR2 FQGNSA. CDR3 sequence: CASSLEQDGHTF. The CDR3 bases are TGTGCCAGCAGCTTGGAGCAGGACGGCCACACCTTC.

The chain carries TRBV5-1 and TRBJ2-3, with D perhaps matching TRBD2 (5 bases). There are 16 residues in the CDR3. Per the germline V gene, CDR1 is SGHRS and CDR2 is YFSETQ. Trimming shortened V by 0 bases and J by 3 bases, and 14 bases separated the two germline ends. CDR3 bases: TGCGCCAGCAGCTTGGGAGCGAGGGTCTTGACAGATACGCAGTATTTT. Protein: CASSLGARVLTDTQYF.

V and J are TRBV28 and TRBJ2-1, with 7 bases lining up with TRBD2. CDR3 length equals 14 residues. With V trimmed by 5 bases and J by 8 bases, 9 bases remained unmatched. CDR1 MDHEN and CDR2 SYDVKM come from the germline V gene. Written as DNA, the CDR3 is TGTGCCAGCAGTCCCGGGGGGTTAAGAGATGAGCAGTTCTTC. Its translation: CASSPGGLRDEQFF.

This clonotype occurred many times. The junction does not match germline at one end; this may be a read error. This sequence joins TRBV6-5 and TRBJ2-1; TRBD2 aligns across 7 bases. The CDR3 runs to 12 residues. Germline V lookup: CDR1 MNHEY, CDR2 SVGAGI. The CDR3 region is CASSRGVNEQFF. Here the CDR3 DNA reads TGTGCCAGCAGCCGGGGGGTAAATGAACAGTTCTTC.